This record looks at one T cell receptor (beta chain) sequence and its context. The source of the sample is a study of blood T cell repertoires in COVID-19. Whole-study context: The United States, Italy and Spain provided the acute and convalescent COVID-19 samples. Sources were T cells, B-cell-depleted T cells, or PBMCs; the material itself was cDNA or gDNA.

Clones were read by immunoSEQ multiplex PCR, and TCRdb kept only the in-frame ones, dropping some. The repertoire holds about 130,000 clones, 86% seen once, with about 5.7% in the top ten. With 4 bases removed from V and 8 bases from J, the gap between germline ends came to 27 bases. CDR3 size: 17 residues. In germline, CDR1 is SQVTM, CDR2 ANQGSEA. Sequencing was done on a sample of peripheral blood. This chain uses TRBV29-1 with TRBJ2-1, with D tentatively TRBD2 (6 bases). This clonotype was obtained from a human donor in a cohort sampled during active COVID-19. CDR3 DNA sequence: TGCAGCGTTGGACCCACCTTCGGGAGCGCGTTTATCGATGAGCAGTTCTTC. Translation gives CSVGPTFGSAFIDEQFF.